A selection of T cell receptor beta chains follows, all from one sample in a study of vaccination effects on CD4 cells after COVID-19. The protocol was immunoSEQ multiplex PCR, while the TCRdb copy is restricted to in-frame clones and leaves out a portion. The table records around 60,000 clones, approximately 76% of them present only once. No cognate antigen is known for these TCRs. The sample in question was CD4+ T cells from PBMCs cultured with HCoV-NL63 spike peptides, obtained before COVID-19 vaccination. The receptor set was obtained from a human donor who received a COVID-19 vaccine. Each CDR3 is given with its conserved first and last residue. Each record gives: clone size, V gene, D gene, J gene, CDR3 protein, CDR3 DNA. D genes are given only for firm matches. Size is omitted from some rows. Given values are once, few, many or a class for expanded clones.

.,TRBV6-5,.,TRBJ2-3,CASSTTGSTDTQYF,TGTGCCAGCAGTACCACAGGGAGCACAGATACGCAGTATTTT
.,TRBV5-1,TRBD1,TRBJ2-3,CASSLGTGITDTQYF,TGCGCCAGCAGCTTGGGGACAGGGATCACAGATACGCAGTATTTT
.,TRBV29-1,.,TRBJ2-2,CSVVGRGGGELFF,TGCAGCGTTGTAGGTAGGGGCGGCGGGGAGCTGTTTTTT
.,TRBV7-9,TRBD2,TRBJ2-5,CASSPWGGGGGETQYF,TGTGCCAGCAGCCCCTGGGGCGGGGGGGGCGGAGAGACCCAGTACTTC
.,TRBV2,.,TRBJ2-1,CASRPDSSYNEQFF,TGTGCCAGCAGACCGGACAGTTCCTACAATGAGCAGTTCTTC
.,TRBV5-4,.,TRBJ2-1,CASSLRGVYEQFF,TGTGCCAGCAGCTTGCGAGGGGTTTATGAGCAGTTCTTC
.,TRBV15,TRBD1,TRBJ1-3,CATSRPGTGAKNTIYF,TGTGCCACCAGCAGACCTGGGACAGGGGCAAAGAACACCATATATTTT
.,TRBV5-1,TRBD1,TRBJ2-3,CASSLAAGGRDTQYF,TGCGCCAGCAGCTTGGCCGCAGGGGGCAGGGATACGCAGTATTTT
.,TRBV6-6,TRBD1,TRBJ1-1,CASSFGQGGAEAFF,TGTGCCAGCAGCTTCGGACAGGGTGGGGCTGAAGCTTTCTTT
.,TRBV19,.,TRBJ1-1,CASGPGVPPLAFF,TGTGCCAGTGGACCAGGGGTGCCGCCGTTGGCTTTCTTT
.,TRBV5-8,TRBD1,TRBJ1-1,CASSSPDRQGADTEAFF,TGTGCCAGCAGCTCCCCGGATAGACAGGGGGCGGACACTGAAGCTTTCTTT
.,TRBV6-4,.,TRBJ2-3,CASRVVLQLTDTQYF,TGTGCCAGCAGGGTCGTGCTTCAGTTGACAGATACGCAGTATTTT
.,TRBV10-1,TRBD2,TRBJ2-2,CASSEGLAGGSNTGELFF,TGCGCCAGCAGTGAGGGGCTAGCGGGGGGCTCGAACACCGGGGAGCTGTTTTTT
.,TRBV5-1,.,TRBJ1-6,CASSFNLVGADSPLHF,TGCGCCAGCAGCTTTAATTTGGTGGGGGCAGATTCACCCCTCCACTTT
.,TRBV29-1,.,TRBJ2-6,CSVRASGANVLTF,TGCAGCGTTCGAGCTTCTGGGGCCAACGTCCTGACTTTC
.,TRBV7-2,.,TRBJ2-3,CASSRDTDTQYF,TGTGCCAGCAGCCGGGACACAGATACGCAGTATTTT
once,TRBV18,.,TRBJ1-4,CASSSTVVDEKLFF,TGTGCCAGCTCATCGACAGTGGTAGATGAAAAACTGTTTTTT